Shown below are 27 T cell receptor beta chains from a single sample sequenced in a study of T cell responses to AZD1222 COVID-19 vaccine. Produced via immunoSEQ multiplex PCR; TCRdb's table is partial and in-frame only. The sample shows 80,000 to 100,000 clones, just over 90% of them seen only once. Specimen: peripheral blood, collected on day 0 of AZD1222 vaccination. These receptors were taken from an adult in good health.

V is TRBV6-5 and J is TRBJ2-2, with D possibly being TRBD1 or TRBD2 (5 bases each). The V end lost 4 bases, the J end lost 3 bases, and 12 bases lay between the germline ends. The CDR3 is 15 residues long. Germline assignment: CDR1 MNHEY and CDR2 SVGAGI. The chain's CDR3 is CASSSGSGYTGELFF. The DNA for the CDR3 is TGTGCCAGCAGTTCAGGGAGTGGGTACACCGGGGAGCTGTTTTTT.

This clone was counted only a few times. V gene TRBV15 combines with J gene TRBJ1-2; D unresolved. V was cut by 0 bases and J by 8 bases, with 10 bases left in between. CDR1 and CDR2 from the germline V gene are LNHNV and YYDKDF (reference sequence). This CDR3 region has 13 residues. Written as DNA, the CDR3 is TGTGCCACCAGCAGAGATTTGGGTGGGGGCTACACCTTC. Its protein product is CATSRDLGGGYTF.

The chain uses TRBV7-8 and TRBJ2-5; D remains ambiguous. Trimming removed 0 bases from V and 5 bases from J, with 4 bases in between. The germline V gene encodes CDR1 SGHVS and CDR2 FQNEAQ. The CDR3 sequence is 12 residues long. CDR3 amino acids: CASSLAGETQYF. CDR3 nucleotides: TGTGCCAGCAGCTTAGCGGGCGAGACCCAGTACTTC.

The chain is built from TRBV18 and TRBJ2-5; 9 nucleotides line up with TRBD1. There are 15 residues in the CDR3. V shed 3 bases and J 4 bases; nucleotides not matched to a gene: 6. Germline V gene sequence: CDR1 KGHSH, CDR2 LQKENI. The CDR3 loop reads CASSPGTGQRETQYF. The CDR3 DNA is TGTGCCAGCTCACCCGGGACAGGGCAGCGAGAGACCCAGTACTTC.

The chain couples TRBV7-9 to TRBJ2-1; no reliable D call. Trimming pared 1 base from V and 9 bases from J, leaving 10 bases between. Germline CDR1 is SEHNR and CDR2 is FQNEAQ (reference sequence). This CDR3 is built from 13 residues. This chain's CDR3 is CASSLGAGTEQFF. The CDR3 nucleotides read TGTGCCAGCAGCTTAGGTGCCGGCACTGAGCAGTTCTTC.

The table lists this clone with a count of one. The rearrangement links TRBV7-3 to TRBJ1-1; D is undetermined. This CDR3 comprises 15 residues. CDR1 and CDR2 from the germline V gene are SGHTA and FQGTGA. Trimming took 1 base from V and 4 from J, leaving 13 bases between them. The CDR3 region is CASSLISRSVTEAFF. DNA for the CDR3: TGTGCCAGCAGCTTAATATCCAGAAGCGTCACTGAAGCTTTCTTT. Looking up the rest from reference TRBV7-3 and TRBJ1-1 gives the full variable domain: GAGVSQTPSNKVTEKGKYVELRCDPISGHTALYWYRQSLGQGPEFLIYFQGTGAADDSGLPNDRFFAVRPEGSVSTLKIQRTERGDSAVYLCASSLISRSVTEAFFGQGTRLTVV.

This clone came up a few times. This chain joins TRBV7-3 and TRBJ1-3; D unresolved. CDR1 and CDR2 from the germline V gene are SGHTA and FQGTGA. The CDR3 totals 14 residues. Trimming pared 2 bases from V and 0 bases from J, leaving 5 bases between. CDR3 nucleotide sequence: TGTGCCAGCAGCTTAGGAAACTCTGGAAACACCATATATTTT. Its protein is CASSLGNSGNTIYF.

In this sample, this clone turned up once. The chain couples TRBV28 to TRBJ1-6; TRBD1 aligns across 10 bases. Unmatched junction bases numbered 8, after V lost 5 bases and J lost 4 bases. This CDR3 region has 17 residues. CDR1 is MDHEN, CDR2 SYDVKM, per germline. CDR3 amino acids: CASSPLTGGIYNSPLHF. In nucleotides, the CDR3 is TGTGCCAGCAGTCCGCTGACAGGGGGCATTTATAATTCACCCCTCCACTTT.

The CDR3 DNA follows: TGTGCTAGTGGTTTGGCACTTACAGGGGGCACTGAAGCTTTCTTT. Its protein product is CASGLALTGGTEAFF. This chain links TRBV12-5 with TRBJ1-1; 8 nucleotides match TRBD1. CDR1 and CDR2 (germline): LGHNT, FRNRAP. V dropped 1 base and J dropped 4; count of bases not matched to a gene: 5. The CDR3 runs 15 residues.

The chain employs TRBV6-5 and TRBJ2-7, with D perhaps assigned TRBD1 or TRBD2 (6 bases each). Germline V gene sequence: CDR1 MNHEY, CDR2 SVGAGI. V gave up 7 bases and J gave up 7 bases, with 20 bases separating them. The CDR3 sequence is 14 residues long. CDR3 coding DNA: TGTGCCAGCACCAGTCTAATGGGGGGCCGAGAGCAGTACTTC. This codes for CASTSLMGGREQYF.

V is TRBV6-5 and J is TRBJ2-7, with 12 bases lining up with TRBD2. V shed 5 bases, J shed 2 bases, and the junction held 1 base outside the gene matches. This CDR3 has 14 amino acids. CDR1 MNHEY and CDR2 SVGAGI come from the germline V gene. CDR3 nucleotides: TGTGCCAGCAGTAGACTAGCGGGGGCCTACGAGCAGTACTTC. This codes for CASSRLAGAYEQYF.

V usage is TRBV9 and J usage is TRBJ2-5; D is unresolved. V lost 3 bases and J lost 1, with 7 bases in between. The CDR3 has 13 amino acids. Germline loops: CDR1 SGDLS, CDR2 YYNGEE. CDR3 region: CASSGRAQETQYF. The CDR3 nucleotides read TGTGCCAGCAGCGGGAGAGCCCAAGAGACCCAGTACTTC.

This clone came up once. Other DNA sequences in the same sample also yield this CDR3. The V call is TRBV12-3 or TRBV12-4, the J call TRBJ1-1, with D unclear. The CDR3 runs 13 residues. Trimming took off 2 bases at V and 2 bases at J, with 6 bases between the two ends. Here the CDR3 DNA reads TGTGCCAGCAGTTTATCGGGCAACACTGAAGCTTTCTTT. As protein: CASSLSGNTEAFF.

The rearrangement links TRBV10-1 to TRBJ2-2; 13 bases fit TRBD2. This CDR3 spans 17 amino acids. V gave up 8 bases and J gave up 7 bases; unmatched junction bases: 13. Germline assignment: CDR1 WNHNN and CDR2 SYGVQD (reference sequence). The CDR3: CASQDPGTSGEGGELFF. The CDR3 nucleotides are TGCGCCAGCCAAGATCCCGGGACTAGCGGGGAAGGCGGGGAGCTGTTTTTT.

The gene calls are TRBV3-1 (or the pseudogene TRBV3-2) and TRBJ2-3; 9 nucleotides agree with TRBD1. Looked up from germline, CDR1 is LGHDT and CDR2 is YNNKEL (reference sequence). Trimming removed 1 base from V and 6 bases from J; junction bases left unmatched: 20. The CDR3 has 20 residues. CDR3: CASSQAFVGAGQGVMDTQYF. CDR3 nucleotide sequence: TGTGCCAGCAGCCAAGCGTTTGTGGGTGCGGGACAGGGAGTTATGGATACGCAGTATTTT.

This clone turned up a few times. V is TRBV6-4 and J is TRBJ2-3; D could derive from TRBD1 or TRBD2 (5 bases each). Looked up from germline, CDR1 is MRHNA and CDR2 is SNTAGT. V was cut by 2 bases and J by 6 bases, with 9 bases left in between. The CDR3 has 13 amino acids. CDR3 nucleotides: TGTGCCAGCAGTGACGAGTGGGGGGATACGCAGTATTTT. Its translation: CASSDEWGDTQYF.

The rearrangement joins TRBV9 to TRBJ1-1; D not resolved. V shed 3 bases and J shed 1 base, with 16 bases lying between them. Germline CDR1 SGDLS, CDR2 YYNGEE. The CDR3 extends over 16 amino acids. CDR3 loop: CASSDNRVIRNTEAFF. The CDR3 nucleotides read TGTGCCAGCAGCGACAACCGGGTGATAAGGAACACTGAAGCTTTCTTT.

V is TRBV4-3 and J is TRBJ2-3; the match to TRBD2 covers 7 bases. The germline V gene has CDR1 LGHNA and CDR2 YSLEER. V was pared by 11 bases and J by 6 bases, with 2 bases of the junction left unmatched. The CDR3 extends over 10 amino acids. The CDR3 region has the DNA TGCGCCGCCGGGGGGGATACGCAGTATTTT. Its translation: CAAGGDTQYF.

The chain is built from TRBV14 and TRBJ1-2; D unresolved. The germline CDR1 and CDR2 sequences are SGHDN and FVKESK. V lost 1 base to trimming and J lost 8 bases, with 11 bases between them. The CDR3 spans 13 residues. This CDR3 reads CASSQGSSRGYTF. CDR3 DNA: TGTGCCAGCAGCCAAGGATCCTCCCGAGGCTACACCTTC.

This chain links TRBV9 with TRBJ2-7, with D possibly called TRBD1 or TRBD2 (6 bases each). Per germline, CDR1 SGDLS and CDR2 YYNGEE. V was clipped by 0 bases and J by 3 bases, with 13 bases between them. The CDR3 covers 15 residues. CDR3: CASSVEGGLNYEQYF. DNA of the CDR3: TGTGCCAGCAGCGTAGAGGGGGGCTTGAACTACGAGCAGTACTTC.

The V and J genes are TRBV19 and TRBJ2-6; D may correspond to TRBD1 or TRBD2 (6 bases each). V was clipped by 4 bases and J by 2 bases, with 9 bases between them. The CDR3 extends over 15 amino acids. The germline V gene encodes CDR1 LNHDA and CDR2 SQIVND (reference sequence). CDR3 nucleotide sequence: TGTGCCAGTAGTAACAGGGAGGCTGGGGCCAACGTCCTGACTTTC. Protein: CASSNREAGANVLTF.

The V and J genes are TRBV6-5 and TRBJ1-5; 8 bases line up with TRBD1. Germline-derived CDR1 and CDR2 are MNHEY and SVGAGI. V lost 6 bases, J lost 4 bases, and 5 bases stayed unmatched. The CDR3 length is 14 residues. CDR3 nucleotides: TGTGCCAGCAGGAGGACAGGGAAGAATCAGCCCCAGCATTTT. Its translation: CASRRTGKNQPQHF.

The chain combines TRBV7-9 with TRBJ2-3; tentatively, D is TRBD2 (5 bases). Trimming removed 5 bases at V and 14 bases at J, with 35 bases between. CDR1 and CDR2 (germline): SEHNR, FQNEAQ (reference sequence). The CDR3 is 18 residues long. The CDR3 coding sequence is TGTGCCAGCAGCCATAGAAACCCGCACGGGAAGAAGGAGGCGGTATGGTATTTT. The encoded protein is CASSHRNPHGKKEAVWYF.

The chain combines TRBV5-6 with TRBJ1-2; D unclear. The germline V gene encodes CDR1 SGHDT and CDR2 YYEEEE. V was cut by 0 bases and J by 6 bases, with 6 bases left in between. The CDR3 loop spans 12 amino acids. As DNA, the CDR3 is TGTGCCAGCAGCTTGGCCAAACATGGCTACACCTTC. Its translation: CASSLAKHGYTF.

This clone is medium-sized within its sample. At the DNA level, this CDR3 is encoded by other sequences in the same sample as well. V is TRBV27 and J is TRBJ2-1; D is unclear. V lost 6 bases and J 1 base, leaving 7 bases between the germline ends. The CDR3 runs to 13 residues. Germline V gene lookup returns CDR1 MNHEY and CDR2 SMNVEV (reference sequence). CDR3 DNA sequence: TGTGCCAGCAGCCGACCATCCTACAATGAGCAGTTCTTC. Its translation: CASSRPSYNEQFF.

The V gene is TRBV10-1, the J gene TRBJ1-5; D might be TRBD1 (6 bases). CDR3 size: 14 residues. The V and J ends lost 4 bases and 2 bases respectively, with 9 bases between them. Germline V gene lookup returns CDR1 WNHNN and CDR2 SYGVQD (reference sequence). CDR3 protein: CASSGWGRNQPQHF. In DNA form, the CDR3 reads TGCGCCAGCAGTGGTTGGGGGCGCAATCAGCCCCAGCATTTT.

The chain joins TRBV29-1 to TRBJ2-2; 7 bases align to TRBD2. CDR1 is SQVTM and CDR2 is ANQGSEA in the germline V gene. V trimming: 6 bases; J trimming: 0 bases; junction bases outside the gene matches: 7. The CDR3 is 15 residues long. In nucleotides, the CDR3 is TGCAGCGTCAACTCCGGGGGGTCGAACACCGGGGAGCTGTTTTTT. Translation gives CSVNSGGSNTGELFF.